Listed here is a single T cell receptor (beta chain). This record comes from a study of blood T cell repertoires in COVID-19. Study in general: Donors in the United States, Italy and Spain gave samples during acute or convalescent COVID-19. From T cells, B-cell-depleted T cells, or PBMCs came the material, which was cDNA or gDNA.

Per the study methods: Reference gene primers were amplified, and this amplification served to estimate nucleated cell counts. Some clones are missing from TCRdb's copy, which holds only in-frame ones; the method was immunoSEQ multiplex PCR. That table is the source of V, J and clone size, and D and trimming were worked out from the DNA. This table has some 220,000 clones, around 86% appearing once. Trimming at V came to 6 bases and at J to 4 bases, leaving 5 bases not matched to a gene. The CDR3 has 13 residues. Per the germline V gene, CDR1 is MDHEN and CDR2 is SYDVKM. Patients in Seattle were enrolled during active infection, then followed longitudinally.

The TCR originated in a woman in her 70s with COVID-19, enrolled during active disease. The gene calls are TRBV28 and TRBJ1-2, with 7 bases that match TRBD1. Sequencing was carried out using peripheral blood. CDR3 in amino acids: CASRRQGRYGYTF. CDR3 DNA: TGTGCCAGCAGACGACAGGGCCGCTATGGCTACACCTTC.